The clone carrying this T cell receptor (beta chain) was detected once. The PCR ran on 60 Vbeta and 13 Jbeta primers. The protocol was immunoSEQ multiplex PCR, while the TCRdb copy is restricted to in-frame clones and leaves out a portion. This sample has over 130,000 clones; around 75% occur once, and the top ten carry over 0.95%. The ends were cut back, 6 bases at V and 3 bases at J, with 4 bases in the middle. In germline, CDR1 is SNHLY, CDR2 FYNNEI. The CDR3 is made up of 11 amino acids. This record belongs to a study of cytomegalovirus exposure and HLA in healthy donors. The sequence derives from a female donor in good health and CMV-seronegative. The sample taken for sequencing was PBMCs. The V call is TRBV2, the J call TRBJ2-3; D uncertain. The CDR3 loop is CASRATDTQYF. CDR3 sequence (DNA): TGTGCCAGCAGAGCTACAGATACGCAGTATTTT.